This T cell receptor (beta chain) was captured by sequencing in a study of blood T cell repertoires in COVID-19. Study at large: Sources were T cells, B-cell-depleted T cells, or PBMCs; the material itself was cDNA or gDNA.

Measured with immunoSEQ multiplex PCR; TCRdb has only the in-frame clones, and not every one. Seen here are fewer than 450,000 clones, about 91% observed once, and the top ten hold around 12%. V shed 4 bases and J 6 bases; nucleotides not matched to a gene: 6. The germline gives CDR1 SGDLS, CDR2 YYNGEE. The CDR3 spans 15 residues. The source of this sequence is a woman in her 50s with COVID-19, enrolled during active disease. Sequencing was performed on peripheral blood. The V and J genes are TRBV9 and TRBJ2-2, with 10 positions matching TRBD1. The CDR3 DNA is TGTGCCAGCAGCCCAGACAGGGGGCAAGCCGGGGAGCTGTTTTTT. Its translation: CASSPDRGQAGELFF.